The entry below gives a single TCR beta chain sequence along with its context. This sample was taken from a study of blood T cell repertoires in COVID-19. The length of the CDR3 is 14 residues. In the source study's methods: Counts of nucleated cells, estimated from reference gene primer amplification, were obtained. This table comes from immunoSEQ multiplex PCR, and its TCRdb copy is limited to in-frame clones, with some not included. The V and J calls and clone size are taken from that table; D and trimming were inferred from the DNA. The table records roughly 300,000 clones, about 92% of them present only once. Resolution of symptoms, clearance, or two negative PCRs was present in recovered Cohort 3 donors.

What was sequenced was PBMCs or T cells enriched from blood (not recorded which). This TCR was recovered from a woman aged 25-40 years who had recovered from COVID-19. V and J are TRBV21-1 and TRBJ2-7; TRBD1, the D gene given by the table, was not confirmed from the DNA. TRBV21-1 is a documented pseudogene. CDR3 nucleotides: TGTGCCAACCACCAGGGGATAAGCTCCTACGAGCAGTACTTC. The encoded protein is CANHQGISSYEQYF.